This TCR beta chain was recorded in a study of cytomegalovirus exposure and HLA in healthy donors. Germline V gives CDR1 LNHDA, CDR2 SQIVND (reference sequence). The CDR3 runs to 18 residues. Trimming removed 7 bases at V and 4 bases at J, with 25 bases between. With 60 Vbeta and 13 Jbeta primers, the PCR was carried out. The table came from immunoSEQ multiplex PCR; TCRdb's copy has only in-frame clones and leaves some out. The repertoire holds about 200,000 clones, around 83% seen once, with about 1% in the top ten. The receptor was derived from a woman in her forties in good health and CMV-seronegative. The chain links TRBV19 to TRBJ2-2; perhaps TRBD1 as D (6 bases). What was sequenced was PBMCs. CDR3 residues: CASMGTQGLFSGTGELFF. In DNA, the CDR3 is TGTGCCAGTATGGGAACCCAGGGGCTATTTAGTGGCACCGGGGAGCTGTTTTTT.